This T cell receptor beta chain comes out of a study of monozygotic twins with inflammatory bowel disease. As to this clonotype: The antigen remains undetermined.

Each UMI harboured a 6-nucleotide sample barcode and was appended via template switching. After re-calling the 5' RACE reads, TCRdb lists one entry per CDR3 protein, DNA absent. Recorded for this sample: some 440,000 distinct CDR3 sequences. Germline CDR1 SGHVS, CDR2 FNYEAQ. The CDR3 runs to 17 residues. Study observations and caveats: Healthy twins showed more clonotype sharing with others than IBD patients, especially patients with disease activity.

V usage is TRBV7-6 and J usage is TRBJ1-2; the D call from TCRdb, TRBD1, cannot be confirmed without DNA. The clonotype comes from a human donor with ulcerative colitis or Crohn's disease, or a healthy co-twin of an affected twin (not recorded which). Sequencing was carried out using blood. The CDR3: CASSPMGQGQADYGYTF. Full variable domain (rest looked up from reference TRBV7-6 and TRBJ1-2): GAGVSQSPRYKVTKRGQDVALRCDPISGHVSLYWYRQALGQGPEFLTYFNYEAQQDKSGLPNDRFSAERPEGSISTLTIQRTEQRDSAMYRCASSPMGQGQADYGYTFGSGTRLTVV.